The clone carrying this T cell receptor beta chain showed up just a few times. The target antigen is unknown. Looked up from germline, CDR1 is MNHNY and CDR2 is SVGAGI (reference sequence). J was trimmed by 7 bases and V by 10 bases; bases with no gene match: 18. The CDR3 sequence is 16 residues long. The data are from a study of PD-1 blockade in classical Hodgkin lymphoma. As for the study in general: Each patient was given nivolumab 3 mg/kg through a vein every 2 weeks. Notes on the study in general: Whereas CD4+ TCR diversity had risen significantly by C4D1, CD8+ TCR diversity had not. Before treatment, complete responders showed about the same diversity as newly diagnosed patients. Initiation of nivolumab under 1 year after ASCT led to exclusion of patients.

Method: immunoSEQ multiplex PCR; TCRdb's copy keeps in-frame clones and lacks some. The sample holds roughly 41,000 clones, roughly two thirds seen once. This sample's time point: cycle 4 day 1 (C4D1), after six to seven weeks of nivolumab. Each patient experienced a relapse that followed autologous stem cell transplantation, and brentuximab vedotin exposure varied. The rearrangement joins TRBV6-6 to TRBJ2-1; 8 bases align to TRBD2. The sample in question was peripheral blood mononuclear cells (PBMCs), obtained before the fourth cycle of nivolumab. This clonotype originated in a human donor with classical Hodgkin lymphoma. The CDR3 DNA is TGTGCCATCTACCACGGGGGGGTGGTGTTCGGGAATGAGCAGTTCTTC. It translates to CAIYHGGVVFGNEQFF.